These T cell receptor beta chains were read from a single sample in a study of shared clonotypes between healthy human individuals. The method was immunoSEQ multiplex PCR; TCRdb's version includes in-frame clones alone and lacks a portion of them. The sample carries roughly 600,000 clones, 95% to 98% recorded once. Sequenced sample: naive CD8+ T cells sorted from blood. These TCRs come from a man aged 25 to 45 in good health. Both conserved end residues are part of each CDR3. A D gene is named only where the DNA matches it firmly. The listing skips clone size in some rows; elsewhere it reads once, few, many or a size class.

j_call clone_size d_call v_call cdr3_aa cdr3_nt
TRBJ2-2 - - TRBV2 CASSEVANHGTGELFF TGTGCCAGCAGTGAAGTAGCTAACCACGGCACCGGGGAGCTGTTTTTT
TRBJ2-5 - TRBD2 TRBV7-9 CASSLLAAQETQYF TGTGCCAGCAGCTTACTAGCGGCACAAGAGACCCAGTACTTC
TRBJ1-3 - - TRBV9 CASSAASGNTIYF TGTGCCAGCAGCGCGGCCAGTGGAAACACCATATATTTT
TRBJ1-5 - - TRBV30 CAWSVPPQRSQPQHF TGTGCCTGGAGCGTTCCCCCCCAACGGTCTCAGCCCCAGCATTTT
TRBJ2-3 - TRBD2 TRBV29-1 CSVEGTGLEWLAGATDTQYF TGCAGCGTTGAGGGGACAGGTTTAGAGTGGCTAGCGGGGGCCACAGATACGCAGTATTTT
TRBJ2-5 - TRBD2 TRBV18 CASSPREGEETQYF TGTGCCAGCTCACCCCGGGAGGGGGAAGAGACCCAGTACTTC
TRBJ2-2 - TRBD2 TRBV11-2 CASSLILAGDTGELFF TGTGCCAGCAGCTTAATACTAGCGGGAGACACCGGGGAGCTGTTTTTT
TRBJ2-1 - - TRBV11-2 CASSPGLPPEQFF TGTGCCAGCAGCCCGGGACTTCCCCCGGAGCAGTTCTTC
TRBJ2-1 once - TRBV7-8 CASSLGSQIGSDNEQFF TGTGCCAGCAGCTTAGGTTCTCAAATCGGATCCGACAATGAGCAGTTCTTC
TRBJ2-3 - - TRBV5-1 CASSLEGQNTDTQYF TGCGCCAGCAGCTTGGAGGGGCAAAACACAGATACGCAGTATTTT
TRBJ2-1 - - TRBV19 CASTIGGNEQFF TGTGCCAGTACCATAGGAGGAAATGAGCAGTTCTTC
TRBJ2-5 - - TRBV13 CATGPSLQGETQYF TGTGCGACCGGACCGAGTTTACAGGGCGAGACCCAGTACTTC
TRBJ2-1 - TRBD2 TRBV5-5 CASTPPGLAGNEQFF TGTGCCAGCACCCCGCCCGGACTAGCGGGAAATGAGCAGTTCTTC
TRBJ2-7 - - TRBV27 CASSLVGTSYEQYF TGTGCCAGCAGTTTGGTAGGGACCTCCTACGAGCAGTACTTC
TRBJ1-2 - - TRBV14 CASSQEGSYGYTF TGTGCCAGCAGCCAAGAGGGGAGCTATGGCTACACCTTC
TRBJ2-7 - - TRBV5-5 CASSPHYYEQYF TGTGCCAGCAGCCCTCACTACTACGAGCAGTACTTC
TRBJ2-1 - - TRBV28 CASSLASGVSYNEQFF TGTGCCAGCAGTTTAGCCTCGGGAGTCTCCTACAATGAGCAGTTCTTC
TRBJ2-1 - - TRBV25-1 CASSEYSLSYNEQFF TGTGCCAGCAGTGAGTACAGTCTCTCCTACAATGAGCAGTTCTTC
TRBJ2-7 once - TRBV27 CASSPGGGKIPYEQYF TGTGCCAGCAGTCCCGGAGGAGGGAAAATCCCCTACGAGCAGTACTTC
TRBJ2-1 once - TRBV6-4 CASIIRNTSRDSYNEQFF TGTGCCAGCATCATAAGGAATACTAGTCGGGACTCCTACAATGAGCAGTTCTTC
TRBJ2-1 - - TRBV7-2 CASSLFVRGSYNEQFF TGTGCCAGCAGCTTATTTGTGAGAGGGTCCTACAATGAGCAGTTCTTC
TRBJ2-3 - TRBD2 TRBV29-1 CSAGLAGVTDTQYF TGCAGCGCCGGACTAGCGGGAGTCACAGATACGCAGTATTTT
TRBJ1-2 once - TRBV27 CASSLKTAKGDHGYTF TGTGCCAGCAGTTTAAAGACAGCCAAAGGGGACCATGGCTACACCTTC
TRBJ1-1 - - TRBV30 CAWSVDRVTEAFF TGTGCCTGGAGTGTTGACAGAGTCACTGAAGCTTTCTTT
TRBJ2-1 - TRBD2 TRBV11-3 CASSSNPGLAGGWNEQFF TGTGCCAGCAGCTCTAATCCGGGACTAGCGGGAGGTTGGAATGAGCAGTTCTTC
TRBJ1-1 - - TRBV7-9 CASSPPQGNTEAFF TGTGCCAGCAGCCCCCCCCAGGGGAACACTGAAGCTTTCTTT
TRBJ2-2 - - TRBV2 CASSARLLRTGELFF TGTGCCAGCAGTGCAAGGCTCCTGAGAACCGGGGAGCTGTTTTTT
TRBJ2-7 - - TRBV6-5 CASSYASGGTYEQYF TGTGCCAGCAGTTACGCGTCCGGGGGTACCTACGAGCAGTACTTC
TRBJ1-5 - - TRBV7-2 CASSLEGGPYQPQHF TGTGCCAGCAGCTTAGAGGGTGGCCCTTATCAGCCCCAGCATTTT
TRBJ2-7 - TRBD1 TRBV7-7 CASSHSTGAYEQYF TGTGCTAGCAGCCACTCGACAGGGGCCTACGAGCAGTACTTC
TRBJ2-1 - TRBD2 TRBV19 CASSPMGLAGGPIEQFF TGTGCCAGTAGCCCGATGGGGCTAGCGGGAGGGCCTATTGAGCAGTTCTTC
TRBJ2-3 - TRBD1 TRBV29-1 CSGLDGTGNADTQYF TGCAGCGGGTTGGATGGGACAGGGAACGCAGATACGCAGTATTTT
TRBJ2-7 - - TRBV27 CASSSRGLSGAEQYF TGTGCCAGCAGTTCCCGCGGTCTATCCGGAGCCGAGCAGTACTTC
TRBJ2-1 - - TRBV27 CASSLVGVNRNEQFF TGTGCCAGCAGTTTAGTAGGGGTGAACCGCAATGAGCAGTTCTTC
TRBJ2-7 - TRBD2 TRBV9 CASSAGTSGYEQYF TGTGCCAGCAGCGCCGGGACTAGTGGCTACGAGCAGTACTTC
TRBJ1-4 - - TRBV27 CASSILGLDKLFF TGTGCCAGCAGTATCCTGGGGCTTGACAAACTGTTTTTT
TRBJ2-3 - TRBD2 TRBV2 CASSTVTSGGSTDTQYF TGTGCCAGCAGCACCGTAACTAGCGGGGGATCCACAGATACGCAGTATTTT
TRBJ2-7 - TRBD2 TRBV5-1 CASSGTGTSGSDLDEQYF TGCGCCAGCAGCGGAACCGGGACTAGCGGGAGTGATCTCGACGAGCAGTACTTC
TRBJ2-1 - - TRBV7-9 CASSFDHEQFF TGTGCCAGCAGCTTCGACCATGAGCAGTTCTTC
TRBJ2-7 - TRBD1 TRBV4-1 CASSQVQGQGTYEQYF TGCGCCAGCAGCCAAGTTCAGGGACAGGGGACCTACGAGCAGTACTTC
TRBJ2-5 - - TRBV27 CASSSGVAEGETQYF TGTGCCAGCAGTTCGGGAGTAGCGGAGGGTGAGACCCAGTACTTC
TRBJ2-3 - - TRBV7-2 CASSLASLGGDTQYF TGTGCCAGCAGCTTAGCTTCGCTGGGGGGAGATACGCAGTATTTT
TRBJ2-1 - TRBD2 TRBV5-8 CASSLGTSGRTGEQFF TGTGCCAGCAGCCTCGGGACTAGCGGGAGGACCGGCGAGCAGTTCTTC
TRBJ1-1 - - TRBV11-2 CASSLAVPEAFF TGTGCCAGCAGCTTAGCAGTGCCTGAAGCTTTCTTT
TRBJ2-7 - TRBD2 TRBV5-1 CASSLGLAESYEQYF TGCGCCAGCAGCTTAGGACTAGCGGAGTCCTACGAGCAGTACTTC
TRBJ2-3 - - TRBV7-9 CASSPMTGTSTDTQYF TGTGCCAGCAGCCCAATGACAGGAACTAGCACAGATACGCAGTATTTT
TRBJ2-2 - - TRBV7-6 CASSLELEGTGELFF TGTGCCAGCAGCTTAGAGCTGGAGGGCACCGGGGAGCTGTTTTTT
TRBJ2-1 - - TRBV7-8 CASSLGLVRSNEQFF TGTGCCAGCAGTCTGGGGCTAGTTCGCTCCAATGAGCAGTTCTTC
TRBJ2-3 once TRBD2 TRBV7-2 CASSPVAGGGDTQYF TGTGCCAGCAGCCCGGTAGCGGGAGGCGGGGATACGCAGTATTTT
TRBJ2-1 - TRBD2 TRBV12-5 CASGLVGGATHNEQFF TGTGCTAGTGGTTTGGTGGGAGGGGCCACTCACAATGAGCAGTTCTTC